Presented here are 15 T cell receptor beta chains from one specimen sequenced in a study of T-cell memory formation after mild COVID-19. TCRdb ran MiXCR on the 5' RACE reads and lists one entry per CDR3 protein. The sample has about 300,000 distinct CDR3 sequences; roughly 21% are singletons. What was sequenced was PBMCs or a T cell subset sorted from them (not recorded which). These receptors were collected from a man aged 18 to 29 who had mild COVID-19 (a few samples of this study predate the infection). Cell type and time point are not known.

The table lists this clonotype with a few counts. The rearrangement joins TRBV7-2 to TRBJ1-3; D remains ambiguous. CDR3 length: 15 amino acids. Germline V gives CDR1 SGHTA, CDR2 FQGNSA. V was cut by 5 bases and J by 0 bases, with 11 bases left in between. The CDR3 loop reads CASSLDQISGNTIYF. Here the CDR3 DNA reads TGTGCCAGCAGCCTTGACCAGATCTCTGGAAACACCATATATTTT.

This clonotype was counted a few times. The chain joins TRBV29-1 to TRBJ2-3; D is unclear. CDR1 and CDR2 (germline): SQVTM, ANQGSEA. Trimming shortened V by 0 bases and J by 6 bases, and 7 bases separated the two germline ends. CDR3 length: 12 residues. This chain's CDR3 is CSVEERWDTQYF. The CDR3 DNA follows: TGCAGCGTTGAAGAGCGCTGGGATACGCAGTATTTT.

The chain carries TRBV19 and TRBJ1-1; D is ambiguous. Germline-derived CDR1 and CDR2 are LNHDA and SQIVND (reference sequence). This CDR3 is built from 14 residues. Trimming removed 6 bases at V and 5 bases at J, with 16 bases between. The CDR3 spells CASSIIGSWTEAFF. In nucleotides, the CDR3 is TGTGCCAGTAGCATAATAGGGAGTTGGACTGAAGCTTTCTTT.

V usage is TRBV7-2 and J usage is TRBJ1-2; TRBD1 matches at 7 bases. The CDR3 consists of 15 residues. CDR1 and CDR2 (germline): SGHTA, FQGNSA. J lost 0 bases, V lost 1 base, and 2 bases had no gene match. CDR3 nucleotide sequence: TGTGCCAGCAGCTTAGGACAGGGTCCTAACTATGGCTACACCTTC. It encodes CASSLGQGPNYGYTF.

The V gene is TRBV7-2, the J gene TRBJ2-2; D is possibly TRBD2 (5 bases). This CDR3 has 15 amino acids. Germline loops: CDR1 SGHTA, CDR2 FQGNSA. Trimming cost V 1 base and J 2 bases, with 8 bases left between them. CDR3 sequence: CASSLVSGNTGELFF. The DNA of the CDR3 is TGTGCCAGCAGCTTAGTATCGGGAAACACCGGGGAGCTGTTTTTT. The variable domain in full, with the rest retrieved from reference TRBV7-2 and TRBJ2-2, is GAGVSQSPSNKVTEKGKDVELRCDPISGHTALYWYRQSLGQGLEFLIYFQGNSAPDKSGLPSDRFSAERTGGSVSTLTIQRTQQEDSAVYLCASSLVSGNTGELFFGEGSRLTVL.

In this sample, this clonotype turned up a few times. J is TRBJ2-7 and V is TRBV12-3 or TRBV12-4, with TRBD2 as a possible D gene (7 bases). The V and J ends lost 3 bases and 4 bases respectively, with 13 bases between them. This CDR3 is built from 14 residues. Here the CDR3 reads CASSFGGATYEQYF. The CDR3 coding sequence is TGTGCCAGCAGTTTTGGGGGGGCTACGTACGAGCAGTACTTC.

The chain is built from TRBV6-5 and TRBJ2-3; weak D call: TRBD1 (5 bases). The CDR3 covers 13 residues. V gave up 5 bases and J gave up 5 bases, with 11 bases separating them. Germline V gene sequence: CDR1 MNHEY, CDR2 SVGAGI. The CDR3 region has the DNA TGTGCCAGCAGTCCCCCAGGGCTAGATACGCAGTATTTT. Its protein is CASSPPGLDTQYF.

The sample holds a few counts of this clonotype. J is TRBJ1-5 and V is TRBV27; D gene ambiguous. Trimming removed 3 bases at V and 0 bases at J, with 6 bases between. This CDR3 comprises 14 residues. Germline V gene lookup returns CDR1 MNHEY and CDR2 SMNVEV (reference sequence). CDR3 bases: TGTGCCAGCAGTTTGAAGAGTAGCAATCAGCCCCAGCATTTT. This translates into CASSLKSSNQPQHF.

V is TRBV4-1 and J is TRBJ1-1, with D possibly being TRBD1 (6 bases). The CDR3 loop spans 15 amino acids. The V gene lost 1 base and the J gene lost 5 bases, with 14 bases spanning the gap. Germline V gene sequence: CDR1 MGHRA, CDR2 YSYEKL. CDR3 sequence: CASSQGRRGRTEAFF. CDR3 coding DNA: TGCGCCAGCAGCCAAGGAAGGAGGGGGAGGACTGAAGCTTTCTTT.

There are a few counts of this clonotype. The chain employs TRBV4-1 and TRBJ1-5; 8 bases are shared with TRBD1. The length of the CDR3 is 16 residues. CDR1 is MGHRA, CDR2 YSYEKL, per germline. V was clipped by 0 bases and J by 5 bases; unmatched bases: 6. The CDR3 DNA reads TGCGCCAGCAGCCAAGATGGGGACAGGATACATCAGCCCCAGCATTTT. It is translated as CASSQDGDRIHQPQHF.

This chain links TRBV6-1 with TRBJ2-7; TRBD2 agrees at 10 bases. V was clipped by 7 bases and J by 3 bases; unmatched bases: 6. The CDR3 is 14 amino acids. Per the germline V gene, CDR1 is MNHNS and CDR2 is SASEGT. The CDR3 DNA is TGTGCCAGCACCCCTAGCGGGGGAAACTACGAGCAGTACTTC. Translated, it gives CASTPSGGNYEQYF.

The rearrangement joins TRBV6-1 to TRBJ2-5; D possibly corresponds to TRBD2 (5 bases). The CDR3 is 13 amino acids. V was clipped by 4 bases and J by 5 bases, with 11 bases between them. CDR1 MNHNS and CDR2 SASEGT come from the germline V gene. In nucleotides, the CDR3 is TGTGCCAGCAGTGGCGGGCCTCGGGAGACCCAGTACTTC. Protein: CASSGGPRETQYF.

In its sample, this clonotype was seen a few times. CDR3 protein: CASSYSDLTDTQYF. The CDR3 DNA reads TGTGCCAGCAGTTACAGTGATTTGACAGATACGCAGTATTTT. The rearrangement uses TRBV6-5 and TRBJ2-3, with D unclear. Germline V CDR1 and CDR2: MNHEY, SVGAGI. Trimming left V 2 bases short and J 3 bases short, with 9 bases between. This CDR3 region has 14 residues.

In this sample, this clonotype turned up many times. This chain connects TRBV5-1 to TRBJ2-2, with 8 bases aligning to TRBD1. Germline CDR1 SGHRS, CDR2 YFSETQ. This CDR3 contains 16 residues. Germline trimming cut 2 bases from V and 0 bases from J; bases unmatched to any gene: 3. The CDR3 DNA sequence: TGCGCCAGCAGCTTTATGACAGGGGCGAACACCGGGGAGCTGTTTTTT. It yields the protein CASSFMTGANTGELFF.

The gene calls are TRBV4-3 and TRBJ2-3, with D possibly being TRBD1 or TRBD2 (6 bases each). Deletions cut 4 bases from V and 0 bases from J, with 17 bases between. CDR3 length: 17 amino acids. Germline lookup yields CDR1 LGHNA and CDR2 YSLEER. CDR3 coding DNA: TGCGCCAGCAGCCTAGATTCGGGGGCCCGAAGCACAGATACGCAGTATTTT. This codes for CASSLDSGARSTDTQYF.